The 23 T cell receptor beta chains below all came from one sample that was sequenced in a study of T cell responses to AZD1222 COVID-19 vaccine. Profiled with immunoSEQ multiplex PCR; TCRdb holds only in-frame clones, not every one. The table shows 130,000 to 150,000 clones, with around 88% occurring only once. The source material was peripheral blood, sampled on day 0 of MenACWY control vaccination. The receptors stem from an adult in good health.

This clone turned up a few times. The CDR3 region is CASSLFSGRSYNEQFF. The CDR3 bases are TGTGCCAGCAGTTTATTTAGCGGGAGGTCCTACAATGAGCAGTTCTTC. This rearrangement joins TRBV27 to TRBJ2-1, with 10 bases aligning to TRBD2. Germline V gives CDR1 MNHEY, CDR2 SMNVEV (reference sequence). The CDR3 length is 16 residues. V lost 1 base, J lost 1 base, and 1 base stayed unmatched.

This CDR3 reads CASSSWTSGMGNEQFF. The CDR3 DNA is TGTGCCAGCAGCTCTTGGACTAGCGGGATGGGCAATGAGCAGTTCTTC. This chain joins TRBV11-2 and TRBJ2-1, with 12 bases lining up with TRBD2. Germline V gene lookup returns CDR1 SGHAT and CDR2 FQNNGV. This CDR3 region has 16 residues. The V gene end was trimmed by 4 bases and the J gene end by 6 bases; junction bases not matched to a gene: 7.

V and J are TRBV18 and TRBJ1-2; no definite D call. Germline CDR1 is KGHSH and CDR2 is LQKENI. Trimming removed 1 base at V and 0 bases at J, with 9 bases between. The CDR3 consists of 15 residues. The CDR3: CASSPRGLANYGYTF. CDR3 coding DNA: TGTGCCAGCTCACCACGGGGTCTAGCTAACTATGGCTACACCTTC. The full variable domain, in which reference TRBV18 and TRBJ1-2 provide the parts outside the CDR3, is NAGVMQNPRHLVRRRGQEARLRCSPMKGHSHVYWYRQLPEEGLKFMVYLQKENIIDESGMPKERFSAEFPKEGPSILRIQQVVRGDSAAYFCASSPRGLANYGYTFGSGTRLTVV.

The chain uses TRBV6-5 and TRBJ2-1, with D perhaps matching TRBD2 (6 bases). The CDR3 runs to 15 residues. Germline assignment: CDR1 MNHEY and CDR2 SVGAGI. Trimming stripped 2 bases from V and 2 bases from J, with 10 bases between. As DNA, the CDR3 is TGTGCCAGCAGTTACGGAGGGTCTCCCTACAATGAGCAGTTCTTC. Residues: CASSYGGSPYNEQFF.

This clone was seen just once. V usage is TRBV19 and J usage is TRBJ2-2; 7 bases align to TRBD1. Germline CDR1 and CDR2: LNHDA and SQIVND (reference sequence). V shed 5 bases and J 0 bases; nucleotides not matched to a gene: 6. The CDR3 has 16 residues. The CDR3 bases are TGTGCCAGTAGTCCGGGACAGACAACGAACACCGGGGAGCTGTTTTTT. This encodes CASSPGQTTNTGELFF.

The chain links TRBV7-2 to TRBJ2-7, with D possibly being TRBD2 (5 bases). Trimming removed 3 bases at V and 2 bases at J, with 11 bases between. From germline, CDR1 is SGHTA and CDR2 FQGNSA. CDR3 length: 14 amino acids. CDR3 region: CASSFGPGTYEQYF. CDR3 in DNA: TGTGCCAGCAGCTTTGGACCCGGGACCTACGAGCAGTACTTC.

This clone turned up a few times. The CDR3 spells CASSLESAIAYEQYF. The CDR3 nucleotides read TGTGCCAGCAGCTTAGAATCGGCGATTGCCTACGAGCAGTACTTC. The chain combines TRBV7-2 with TRBJ2-7; unclear D gene. The CDR3 is made up of 15 amino acids. With 1 base removed from V and 2 bases from J, the gap between germline ends came to 12 bases. CDR1 is SGHTA, CDR2 FQGNSA, per germline.

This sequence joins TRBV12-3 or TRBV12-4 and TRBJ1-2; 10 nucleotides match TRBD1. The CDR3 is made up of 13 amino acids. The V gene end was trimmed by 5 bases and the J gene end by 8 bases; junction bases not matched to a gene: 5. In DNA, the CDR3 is TGTGCCAGCAGTATGGGACAGGGGCAAGGCTACACCTTC. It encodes CASSMGQGQGYTF.

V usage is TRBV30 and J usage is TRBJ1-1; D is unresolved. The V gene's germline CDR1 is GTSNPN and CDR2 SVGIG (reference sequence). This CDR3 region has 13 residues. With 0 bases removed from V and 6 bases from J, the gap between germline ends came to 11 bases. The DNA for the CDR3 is TGTGCCTGGAGTGTAAGTTGGGTTCCTGAAGCTTTCTTT. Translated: CAWSVSWVPEAFF.

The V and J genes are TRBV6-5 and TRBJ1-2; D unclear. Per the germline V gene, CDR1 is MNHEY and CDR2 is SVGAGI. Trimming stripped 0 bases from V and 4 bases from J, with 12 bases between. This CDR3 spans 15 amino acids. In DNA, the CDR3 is TGTGCCAGCAGTTACTCGAATCCGGGCGCCTATGGCTACACCTTC. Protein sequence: CASSYSNPGAYGYTF.

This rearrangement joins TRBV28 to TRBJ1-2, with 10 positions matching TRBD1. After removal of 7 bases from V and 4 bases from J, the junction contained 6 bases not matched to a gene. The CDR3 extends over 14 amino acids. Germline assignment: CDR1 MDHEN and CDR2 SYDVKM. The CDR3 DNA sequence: TGTGCCAGCATCCTGACAGGGGGCCTCTATGGCTACACCTTC. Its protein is CASILTGGLYGYTF.

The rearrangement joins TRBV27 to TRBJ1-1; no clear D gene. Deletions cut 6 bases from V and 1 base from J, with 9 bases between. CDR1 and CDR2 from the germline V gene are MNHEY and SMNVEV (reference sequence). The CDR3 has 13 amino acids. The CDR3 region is CASSIGGNTEAFF. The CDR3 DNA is TGTGCCAGCAGCATTGGAGGGAACACTGAAGCTTTCTTT.

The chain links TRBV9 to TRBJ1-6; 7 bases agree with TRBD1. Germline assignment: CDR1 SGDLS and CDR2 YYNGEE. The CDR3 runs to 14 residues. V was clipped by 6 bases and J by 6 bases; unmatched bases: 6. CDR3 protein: CASNLQGPNSPLHF. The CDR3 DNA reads TGTGCCAGCAACCTACAGGGGCCTAATTCACCCCTCCACTTT.

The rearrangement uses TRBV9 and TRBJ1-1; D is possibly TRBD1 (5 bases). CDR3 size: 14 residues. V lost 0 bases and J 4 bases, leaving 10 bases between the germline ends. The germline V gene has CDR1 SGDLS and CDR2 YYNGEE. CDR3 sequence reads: CASSVDQGATEAFF. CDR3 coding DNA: TGTGCCAGCAGCGTAGATCAGGGAGCCACTGAAGCTTTCTTT. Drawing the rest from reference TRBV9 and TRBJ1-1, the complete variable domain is DSGVTQTPKHLITATGQRVTLRCSPRSGDLSVYWYQQSLDQGLQFLIQYYNGEERAKGNILERFSAQQFPDLHSELNLSSLELGDSALYFCASSVDQGATEAFFGQGTRLTVV.

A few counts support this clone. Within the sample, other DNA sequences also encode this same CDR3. This CDR3 is CASSDSQAEETQYF. The DNA of the CDR3 is TGTGCCAGCAGTGATAGCCAGGCGGAGGAGACCCAGTACTTC. J is TRBJ2-5 and V is TRBV2; D ambiguous. This CDR3 contains 14 residues. The germline V gene has CDR1 SNHLY and CDR2 FYNNEI. Trimming removed 3 bases from V and 5 bases from J, with 13 bases in between.

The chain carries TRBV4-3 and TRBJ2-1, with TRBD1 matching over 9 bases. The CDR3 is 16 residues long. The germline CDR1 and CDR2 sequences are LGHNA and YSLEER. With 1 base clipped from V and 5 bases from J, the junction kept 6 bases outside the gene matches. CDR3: CASSQAGTGIDNEQFF. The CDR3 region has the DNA TGCGCCAGCAGCCAAGCCGGGACAGGGATCGACAATGAGCAGTTCTTC.

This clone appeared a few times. The CDR3 nucleotides are TGTGCCAGCAGCCAAGGACAGGGCGACTACGAGCAGTACTTC. Protein sequence: CASSQGQGDYEQYF. The V gene is TRBV3-1 (or the pseudogene TRBV3-2), the J gene TRBJ2-7; the match to TRBD1 covers 7 bases. The CDR3 has 14 amino acids. After removal of 1 base from V and 3 bases from J, the junction contained 3 bases not matched to a gene. Per the germline V gene, CDR1 is LGHDT and CDR2 is YNNKEL (reference sequence).

The DNA for the CDR3 is TGTGCCAGTAGTTGGTTGTCAGGGAGCGATGAGCAGTTCTTC. It translates to CASSWLSGSDEQFF. This chain joins TRBV19 and TRBJ2-1, with D possibly called TRBD1 or TRBD2 (5 bases each). Trimming removed 5 bases at V and 8 bases at J, with 16 bases between. CDR1 and CDR2 (germline): LNHDA, SQIVND (reference sequence). This CDR3 region has 14 residues. Variable domain in full (rest from reference TRBV19 and TRBJ2-1): DGGITQSPKYLFRKEGQNVTLSCEQNLNHDAMYWYRQDPGQGLRLIYYSQIVNDFQKGDIAEGYSVSREKKESFPLTVTSAQKNPTAFYLCASSWLSGSDEQFFGPGTRLTVL.

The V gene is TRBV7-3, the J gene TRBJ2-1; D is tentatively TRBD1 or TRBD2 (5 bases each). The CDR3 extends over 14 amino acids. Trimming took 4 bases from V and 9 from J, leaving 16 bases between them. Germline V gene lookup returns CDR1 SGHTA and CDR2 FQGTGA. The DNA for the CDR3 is TGTGCCAGCAGCTCCTCCGGGACCCTTTCTGAGCAGTTCTTC. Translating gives CASSSSGTLSEQFF.

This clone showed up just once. The CDR3 sequence is CASTSGSINEQFF. CDR3 DNA: TGTGCCAGCACTAGCGGGAGTATCAATGAGCAGTTCTTC. This chain joins TRBV19 and TRBJ2-1; 11 bases are a match to TRBD2. V gave up 9 bases and J gave up 6 bases; unmatched junction bases: 4. Germline V lookup: CDR1 LNHDA, CDR2 SQIVND (reference sequence). This CDR3 comprises 13 residues.

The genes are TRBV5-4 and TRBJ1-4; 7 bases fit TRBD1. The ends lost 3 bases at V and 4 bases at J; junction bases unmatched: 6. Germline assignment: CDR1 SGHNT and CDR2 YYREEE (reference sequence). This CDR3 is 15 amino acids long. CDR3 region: CASSSTGVLNEKLFF. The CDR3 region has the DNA TGTGCCAGCAGCTCTACAGGGGTACTTAATGAAAAACTGTTTTTT.

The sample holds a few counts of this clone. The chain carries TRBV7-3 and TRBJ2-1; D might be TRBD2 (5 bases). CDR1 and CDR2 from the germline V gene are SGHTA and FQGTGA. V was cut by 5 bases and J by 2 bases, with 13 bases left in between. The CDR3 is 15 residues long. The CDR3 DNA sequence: TGTGCCAGCAGCCAAGACGGAGGTCCCTACAATGAGCAGTTCTTC. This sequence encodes CASSQDGGPYNEQFF.

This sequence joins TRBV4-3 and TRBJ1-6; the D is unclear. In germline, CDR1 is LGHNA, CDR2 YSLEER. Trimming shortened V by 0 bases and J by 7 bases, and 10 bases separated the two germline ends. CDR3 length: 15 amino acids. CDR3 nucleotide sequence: TGCGCCAGCAGCCAAGAAACGGGTCGAAATTCACCCCTCCACTTT. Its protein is CASSQETGRNSPLHF.